Presented here are 13 T cell receptor beta chains from one specimen sequenced in a study of blood T cells in healthy people across ages. Sample-barcoded 5' priming and a J-beta primer mix drove a second PCR of roughly 7 to 11 cycles. MiXCR, applied by TCRdb to the 5' RACE reads, yields one record per CDR3 protein. The sample consists of around 1.7 million distinct CDR3 sequences, 28% of them appearing once. The sequencing sample was made of blood. The receptors were gathered from a woman in her twenties or thirties in good health.

This clonotype was detected a few times. V and J are TRBV20-1 and TRBJ2-1; 11 bases are a match to TRBD2. J gave up 3 bases and V 5 bases, and 3 bases lay outside the gene matches. CDR3 length: 14 residues. Per germline, CDR1 DFQATT and CDR2 SNEGSKA (reference sequence). CDR3 sequence (DNA): TGCAGTGCTTCTAGCGGGGGGATCTACAATGAGCAGTTCTTC. It is translated as CSASSGGIYNEQFF.

This clonotype was detected many times. This chain joins TRBV7-9 and TRBJ2-6; 8 bases map to TRBD2. This CDR3 region has 16 residues. V dropped 5 bases and J dropped 2; count of bases not matched to a gene: 5. Germline V gene lookup returns CDR1 SEHNR and CDR2 FQNEAQ (reference sequence). This CDR3 is CASSPRAGAGANVLTF. The DNA of the CDR3 is TGTGCCAGCAGCCCTAGAGCGGGGGCTGGGGCCAACGTCCTGACTTTC.

V is TRBV7-2 and J is TRBJ1-2, with D perhaps matching TRBD1 (5 bases). Trimming removed 5 bases from V and 2 bases from J, with 18 bases in between. The CDR3 totals 16 residues. The germline V gene encodes CDR1 SGHTA and CDR2 FQGNSA. Here the CDR3 DNA reads TGTGCCAGCAGCGTTGCCCCGGGACGACCAAACTATGGCTACACCTTC. Amino acids: CASSVAPGRPNYGYTF.

With regard to this clonotype: A read error is possible here, since a much larger clone lies one base away. The chain links TRBV29-1 to TRBJ2-7; 8 bases fit TRBD1. The CDR3 extends over 15 amino acids. Germline V gene data show CDR1 as SQVTM and CDR2 as ANQGSEA. V trimming: 1 base; J trimming: 2 bases; junction bases outside the gene matches: 7. DNA for the CDR3: TGCAGCGTTGAAGGAACAGGGGGGCGCCCCTACGAGCAGTACTTC. Its protein is CSVEGTGGRPYEQYF.

The sample holds a few counts of this clonotype. V and J are TRBV7-9 and TRBJ2-2; 8 bases agree with TRBD1. The J segment lost 6 bases and the V segment lost 5 bases, leaving 5 bases of the junction unmatched. The CDR3 is made up of 14 amino acids. Looked up from germline, CDR1 is SEHNR and CDR2 is FQNEAQ (reference sequence). CDR3 sequence (DNA): TGTGCCAGCAGCCCGGGACAGGTGGCCGGGGAGCTGTTTTTT. This codes for CASSPGQVAGELFF.

This clonotype came up a few times. This rearrangement joins TRBV14 to TRBJ2-3, with a tentative D call TRBD1 (6 bases). CDR3 length: 16 amino acids. The V and J ends lost 4 bases and 2 bases respectively, with 16 bases between them. The germline gives CDR1 SGHDN, CDR2 FVKESK. This chain's CDR3 is CASSRRQDLVTDTQYF. CDR3 sequence (DNA): TGTGCCAGCAGCCGTCGACAGGATCTTGTCACAGATACGCAGTATTTT.

The table lists this clonotype with many counts. The chain joins TRBV5-1 to TRBJ2-7, with D possibly matching TRBD2 (5 bases). Trimming left V 1 base short and J 6 bases short, with 8 bases between. The CDR3 covers 12 residues. CDR1 is SGHRS, CDR2 YFSETQ, per germline. The CDR3 DNA is TGCGCCAGCAGCTTGTACGGGATCGAGCAGTACTTC. Residues: CASSLYGIEQYF.

To note about this clonotype: A much larger clone differs from this one at a single base, so this may be a read error. The chain recombines TRBV29-1 with TRBJ2-1, with 11 nucleotides matching TRBD2. The CDR3 runs 15 residues. The J segment lost 7 bases and the V segment lost 7 bases, leaving 12 bases of the junction unmatched. Per germline, CDR1 SQVTM and CDR2 ANQGSEA. The CDR3 loop is CSARRSGLAGNEQFF. For the CDR3, the DNA is TGCAGCGCCAGACGTTCTGGACTAGCGGGTAATGAGCAGTTCTTC.

This clonotype occurred a few times. The chain combines TRBV28 with TRBJ2-5; possibly TRBD2 for D (6 bases). The CDR3 loop spans 15 amino acids. V gave up 6 bases and J gave up 2 bases, with 16 bases separating them. The germline gives CDR1 MDHEN, CDR2 SYDVKM. The CDR3 loop is CASSNSWREQETQYF. The CDR3 DNA reads as TGTGCCAGCAGCAACTCCTGGAGGGAACAAGAGACCCAGTACTTC.

This clonotype was detected only a few times. The chain couples TRBV27 to TRBJ2-7; D ambiguous. CDR1 and CDR2 from the germline V gene are MNHEY and SMNVEV (reference sequence). The CDR3 totals 14 residues. The V and J ends lost 2 bases and 5 bases respectively, with 13 bases between them. In DNA, the CDR3 is TGTGCCAGCAGTTTACGTGGTGTCGGTAACGAGCAGTACTTC. This translates into CASSLRGVGNEQYF.

This clonotype showed up just a few times. The germline gene is not matched at one end of the junction; a read error may be the cause. The chain links TRBV15 to TRBJ2-7, with D perhaps TRBD2 (5 bases). From germline, CDR1 is LNHNV and CDR2 YYDKDF (reference sequence). The CDR3 covers 16 residues. The CDR3 is CAASGTGPRSSYEQYF. CDR3 DNA sequence: TGTGCCGCCAGCGGCACCGGGCCCCGGAGCTCCTACGAGCAGTACTTC. Drawing the rest from reference TRBV15 and TRBJ2-7, the complete variable domain is DAMVIQNPRYQVTQFGKPVTLSCSQTLNHNVMYWYQQKSSQAPKLLFHYYDKDFNNEADTPDNFQSRRPNTSFCFLDIRSPGLGDTAMYLCAASGTGPRSSYEQYFGPGTRLTVT.

This clonotype was seen more than once but under ten times. The chain joins TRBV6-6 to TRBJ1-2; possibly TRBD1 for D (6 bases). V gave up 4 bases and J gave up 0 bases, with 15 bases separating them. Germline V CDR1 and CDR2: MNHNY, SVGAGI (reference sequence). The CDR3 loop spans 16 amino acids. The CDR3 loop is CASSLAADSSNYGYTF. CDR3 sequence (DNA): TGTGCCAGCAGTTTGGCCGCGGACAGTTCTAACTATGGCTACACCTTC.

The CDR3 bases are TGTGCCAGCAGTATGAGGACAGGGGGCGAGCCCCAGCATTTT. Translation: CASSMRTGGEPQHF. The genes are TRBV12-3 or TRBV12-4 and TRBJ1-5; 11 positions agree with TRBD1. Trimming cost V 5 bases and J 8 bases; bases outside gene matches: 5. The CDR3 is made up of 14 amino acids.